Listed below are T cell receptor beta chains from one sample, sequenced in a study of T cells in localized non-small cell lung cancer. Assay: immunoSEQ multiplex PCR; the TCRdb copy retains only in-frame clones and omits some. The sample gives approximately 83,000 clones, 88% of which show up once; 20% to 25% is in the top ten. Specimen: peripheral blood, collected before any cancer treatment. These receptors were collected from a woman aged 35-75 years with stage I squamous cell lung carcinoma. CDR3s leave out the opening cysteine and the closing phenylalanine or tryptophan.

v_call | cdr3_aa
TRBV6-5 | ASSPRDGAYEQY
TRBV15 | ATSRGGRGYGYT
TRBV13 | ASSHLDRGNTEAF
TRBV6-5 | AARGRNEKLF
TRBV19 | ASSIVGTASSYEQY
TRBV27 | ASSYFHGYEQY
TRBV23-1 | ASSQFLRGPAKNIQY
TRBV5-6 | ASSPQVGTGTDTQY
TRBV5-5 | ASSLWTAQYEQY
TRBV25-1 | ASRKTGTGYGYT
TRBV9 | ASTLGWGYQETQY
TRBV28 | ASSFPSGTGGTGYT
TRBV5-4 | ASSSASYRGDRGYT
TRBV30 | AWSRTSLAGASTDTQY
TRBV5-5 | ASSLAPHGDEKLF
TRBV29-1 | SVEGIPTGPSGEYEQY
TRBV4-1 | ASSRTNTEAF
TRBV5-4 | ASSLAGGPSYEQY
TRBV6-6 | ASSYPGQGRETQY
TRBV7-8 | ASSLQRGPSSGNTIY
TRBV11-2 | ASSAGTVQETQY
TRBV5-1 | ASSPSVSTGELF
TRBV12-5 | ASGTGHANTGELF
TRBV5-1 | ASSLGRGDTEAF
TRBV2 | ASSESLMGDT
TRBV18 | ASSPNSGGSETQY
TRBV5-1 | ASSTAGVSPLH
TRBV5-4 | ASSLGVSYGYT
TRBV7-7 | ASSPSGRATDTQY
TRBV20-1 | SSGVAEQF
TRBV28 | ASIPTGAQPQH
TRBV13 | ASSLSGGTNEQF
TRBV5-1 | ASSLAGDGNTIY
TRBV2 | ASSEQLGRGLGYT
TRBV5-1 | ASSLATTSGGYTYEQY
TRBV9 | ASSAQGRNNEQF
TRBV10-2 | ASSETNNSPLH
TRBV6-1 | ASTSLLTGRYT
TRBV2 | ASSENRASGNTIY
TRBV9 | ASSEDPGGNSPLH
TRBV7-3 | ASSLAREETQY
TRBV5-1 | ASSLGQASGNTIY
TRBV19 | ASSIDSGRLEQY
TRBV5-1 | ASSLAPSIYNEQF
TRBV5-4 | ATLKGGKNTEAF
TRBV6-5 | AARTSGTYEQY
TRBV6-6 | ASSYSQGPMNTEAF
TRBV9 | ASSVVSTGEAF
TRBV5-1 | ASSPRSYRGSGGNTIY
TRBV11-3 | ASSLGFGELF